This T cell receptor (beta chain) was obtained from a study of chemoradiotherapy in HPV16-positive cancers. General study results and limits: For HPV16-positive patients, expanding HPV-responsive T cells associated with longer recurrence-free survival.

In regard to this clone: Its cognate antigen is unknown.

The CDR3 spans 14 residues. Germline V gives CDR1 SGHTA, CDR2 FQGTGA. Trimming pared 5 bases from V and 3 bases from J, leaving 14 bases between. Sequencing used immunoSEQ multiplex PCR; TCRdb keeps in-frame clones, though not all of them. The data show 5,100 or so clones, with 78% seen just once and roughly 15% held by the top ten. This sample comprised tumor tissue, obtained from a patient who underwent chemoradiotherapy. The sequence was obtained from a human donor with HPV-associated anogenital cancer. The gene calls are TRBV7-3 and TRBJ2-7, with D uncertain. In DNA form, the CDR3 reads TGTGCCAGCAGCATGGGAAGCGCCGACTACGAGCAGTACTTC. This translates into CASSMGSADYEQYF.